The rows below give T cell receptor beta chains drawn from one sample of a study of blood T cell repertoires in COVID-19. Sequencing used immunoSEQ multiplex PCR; TCRdb keeps in-frame clones, though not all of them. The sample comprises over 75,000 clones, roughly 84% of which are singletons, and about 2.9% rests with the top ten. Sequenced sample: peripheral blood. These receptors all stem from an elderly woman with acute or convalescent COVID-19. CDR3s include the opening cysteine and the closing phenylalanine or tryptophan. A D gene is named only where the DNA matches it firmly. A clone size is listed for some rows: how often the clone was seen (once, few, many), or a class if it is expanded.

J: TRBJ2-1; size: -; V: TRBV7-6; D: TRBD2; CDR3: CASSPTSGSSYNEQFF; DNA: TGTGCCAGCAGCCCGACTAGCGGGAGCTCCTACAATGAGCAGTTCTTC
J: TRBJ1-3; size: few; V: TRBV3-1/TRBV3-2; D: -; CDR3: CASLSSGNTIYF; DNA: TGTGCCAGCCTCTCCTCTGGAAACACCATATATTTT
J: TRBJ2-6; size: -; V: TRBV7-9; D: -; CDR3: CASSPRQSSGANVLTF; DNA: TGTGCCAGCAGCCCACGACAGAGCTCTGGGGCCAACGTCCTGACTTTC
J: TRBJ1-1; size: -; V: TRBV2; D: -; CDR3: CASSEQGVNTEAFF; DNA: TGTGCCAGCAGTGAGCAGGGCGTGAACACTGAAGCTTTCTTT
J: TRBJ2-3; size: -; V: TRBV11-3; D: -; CDR3: CASSLGHPTDTQYF; DNA: TGTGCCAGCAGCTTGGGGCACCCCACAGATACGCAGTATTTT
J: TRBJ2-1; size: -; V: TRBV6-6; D: -; CDR3: CASSYPGTNNEQFF; DNA: TGTGCCAGCAGTTACCCCGGGACAAACAATGAGCAGTTCTTC
J: TRBJ1-2; size: -; V: TRBV7-9; D: TRBD1; CDR3: CASSRDSNYGYTF; DNA: TGTGCCAGCAGCCGGGACAGTAACTATGGCTACACCTTC
J: TRBJ2-2; size: -; V: TRBV19; D: -; CDR3: CASSIEAGASTGELFF; DNA: TGTGCCAGTAGTATAGAGGCAGGGGCTAGCACCGGGGAGCTGTTTTTT
J: TRBJ1-1; size: once; V: TRBV18; D: -; CDR3: CASSREGMNTEAFF; DNA: TGTGCCAGCTCACGGGAGGGGATGAACACTGAAGCTTTCTTT
J: TRBJ1-5; size: few; V: TRBV27; D: TRBD1; CDR3: CASSDRVRDQPQHF; DNA: TGTGCTTCGTCGGACAGGGTAAGGGATCAGCCCCAGCATTTT
J: TRBJ2-7; size: few; V: TRBV7-2; D: TRBD2; CDR3: CASSLVAGVHEQYF; DNA: TGTGCCAGCAGCTTAGTAGCGGGAGTCCACGAGCAGTACTTC
J: TRBJ1-1; size: -; V: TRBV3-1/TRBV3-2; D: TRBD1; CDR3: CASSRQGDTEAFF; DNA: TGTGCCAGCAGTCGACAGGGGGACACTGAAGCTTTCTTT
J: TRBJ1-2; size: -; V: TRBV3-1/TRBV3-2; D: -; CDR3: CASSQDYSDYGYTF; DNA: TGTGCCAGCAGCCAAGACTACTCTGACTATGGCTACACCTTC
J: TRBJ1-2; size: -; V: TRBV9; D: -; CDR3: CASSPQPSTGSGYTF; DNA: TGTGCCAGCAGTCCCCAACCCTCAACAGGGTCCGGCTACACCTTC
J: TRBJ2-2; size: -; V: TRBV27; D: TRBD1; CDR3: CASSPGQIITGELFF; DNA: TGTGCCAGCAGTCCGGGACAGATAATCACCGGGGAGCTGTTTTTT
J: TRBJ2-1; size: -; V: TRBV7-2; D: TRBD2; CDR3: CASSEAGIYNEQFF; DNA: TGTGCCAGCAGCGAAGCGGGGATCTACAATGAGCAGTTCTTC
J: TRBJ2-2; size: -; V: TRBV4-3; D: -; CDR3: CASSQERAGLNTGELFF; DNA: TGCGCCAGCAGCCAAGAAAGGGCGGGCCTGAACACCGGGGAGCTGTTTTTT
J: TRBJ1-5; size: -; V: TRBV12-3/TRBV12-4; D: -; CDR3: CASSLPPQPQHF; DNA: TGTGCCAGCAGCTTACCCCCACAGCCCCAGCATTTT
J: TRBJ1-4; size: -; V: TRBV10-3; D: -; CDR3: CAISRVAGEKLFF; DNA: TGTGCCATCAGTCGGGTCGCGGGGGAAAAACTGTTTTTT
J: TRBJ1-2; size: -; V: TRBV7-9; D: -; CDR3: CASSSEVTYGYTF; DNA: TGTGCCAGCAGCTCCGAGGTGACTTATGGCTACACCTTC
J: TRBJ2-2; size: -; V: TRBV4-3; D: -; CDR3: CASSLGLSGELFF; DNA: TGCGCCAGCAGCCTGGGCCTTTCCGGGGAGCTGTTTTTT
J: TRBJ1-2; size: -; V: TRBV30; D: -; CDR3: CAWSVGGGGSTF; DNA: TGTGCCTGGAGCGTCGGGGGGGGAGGTTCCACCTTC
J: TRBJ2-5; size: once; V: TRBV5-1; D: -; CDR3: CASSSPGGLSQETQYF; DNA: TGCGCCAGCAGCTCCCCTGGGGGCTTGAGCCAAGAGACCCAGTACTTC
J: TRBJ2-3; size: once; V: TRBV7-2; D: -; CDR3: CASTFSGADTQYF; DNA: TGTGCCAGCACGTTCTCGGGGGCAGATACGCAGTATTTT
J: TRBJ2-5; size: -; V: TRBV21-1; D: -; CDR3: CAIMGDIEETQYF; DNA: TGTGCCATTATGGGGGACATCGAAGAGACCCAGTACTTC
J: TRBJ2-7; size: few; V: TRBV6-5; D: -; CDR3: CASSRTLYEQYF; DNA: TGTGCCAGCAGCCGGACACTCTACGAGCAGTACTTC
J: TRBJ1-1; size: few; V: TRBV11-2; D: -; CDR3: CASRSTVGSWSEAFF; DNA: TGTGCCAGCAGATCAACAGTGGGGAGTTGGTCTGAAGCTTTCTTT
J: TRBJ1-2; size: -; V: TRBV5-1; D: -; CDR3: CASSPEGRPGYTF; DNA: TGCGCCAGCAGCCCGGAGGGGAGGCCGGGCTACACCTTC
J: TRBJ2-1; size: -; V: TRBV7-3; D: -; CDR3: CASSLPGLPNEQFF; DNA: TGTGCCAGCAGCTTGCCCGGACTACCCAATGAGCAGTTCTTC
J: TRBJ2-3; size: few; V: TRBV5-1; D: -; CDR3: CASTTTSTDTQYF; DNA: TGCGCCAGCACGACAACTAGCACAGATACGCAGTATTTT
J: TRBJ1-6; size: -; V: TRBV18; D: -; CDR3: CASSPFKGHGNSPLHF; DNA: TGTGCCAGCTCACCCTTTAAGGGACACGGGAATTCACCCCTCCACTTT
J: TRBJ1-1; size: -; V: TRBV25-1; D: -; CDR3: CASSAAAAGAFF; DNA: TGTGCCAGCAGCGCCGCTGCCGCAGGAGCTTTCTTT